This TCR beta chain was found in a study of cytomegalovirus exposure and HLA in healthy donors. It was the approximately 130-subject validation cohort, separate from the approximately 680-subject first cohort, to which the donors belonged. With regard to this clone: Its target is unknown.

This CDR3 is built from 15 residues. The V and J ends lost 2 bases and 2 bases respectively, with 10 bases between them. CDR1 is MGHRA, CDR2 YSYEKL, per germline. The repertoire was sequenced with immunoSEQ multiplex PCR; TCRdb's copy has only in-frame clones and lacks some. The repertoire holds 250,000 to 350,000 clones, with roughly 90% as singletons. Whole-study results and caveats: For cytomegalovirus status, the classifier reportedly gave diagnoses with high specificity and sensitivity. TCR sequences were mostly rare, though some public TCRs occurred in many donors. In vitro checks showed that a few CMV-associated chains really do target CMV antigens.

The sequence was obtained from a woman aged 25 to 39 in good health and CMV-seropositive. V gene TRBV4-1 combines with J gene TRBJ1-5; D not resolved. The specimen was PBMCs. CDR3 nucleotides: TGCGCCAGCAGCCAAAGAGGTCCAGGCAATCAGCCCCAGCATTTT. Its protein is CASSQRGPGNQPQHF.